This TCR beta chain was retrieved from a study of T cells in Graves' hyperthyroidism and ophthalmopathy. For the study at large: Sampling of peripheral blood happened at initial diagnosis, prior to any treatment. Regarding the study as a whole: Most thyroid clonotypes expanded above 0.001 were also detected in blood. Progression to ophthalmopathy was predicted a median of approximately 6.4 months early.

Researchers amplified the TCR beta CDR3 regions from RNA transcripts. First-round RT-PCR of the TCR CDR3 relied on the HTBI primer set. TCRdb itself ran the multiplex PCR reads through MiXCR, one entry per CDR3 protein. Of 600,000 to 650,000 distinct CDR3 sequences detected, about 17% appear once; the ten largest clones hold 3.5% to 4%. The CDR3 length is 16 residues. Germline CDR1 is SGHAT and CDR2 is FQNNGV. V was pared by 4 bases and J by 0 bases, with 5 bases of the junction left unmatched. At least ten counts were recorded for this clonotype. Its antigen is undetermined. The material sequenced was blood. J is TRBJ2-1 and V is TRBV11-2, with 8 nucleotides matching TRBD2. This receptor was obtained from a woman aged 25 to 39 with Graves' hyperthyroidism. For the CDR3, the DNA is TGTGCCAGCAGCTCTCGGACTAGCCGCTCCTACAATGAGCAGTTCTTC. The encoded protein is CASSSRTSRSYNEQFF.